The source of this TCR beta chain is a study of T cells expressing NK-cell markers. Study summary: Seropositivity for HCMV was found in seven of the eight sequenced donors, with one seronegative.

Worth noting for this clonotype: The antigen remains unidentified.

Germline CDR1 reads MNHEY; CDR2 reads SMNVEV (reference sequence). There are 15 residues in the CDR3. The cDNA for TCR beta came from 5'RACE template switching with UMIs. No DNA is given; TCRdb re-called the 5' RACE reads and lists each CDR3 protein once. This specimen shows 150,000 or so distinct CDR3 sequences; the ten leading clones hold roughly 35%. Findings and caveats of the study: In a handful of donors, dominant clonotypes made up roughly 28.3-65% of CD3+CD56-NKG2C+ cells. It remained uncertain whether the expanded NKG2C+ T cell clones were specific for HCMV antigens.

The chain links TRBV27 to TRBJ2-1; TCRdb indicates TRBD2, and absent DNA this call remains unverified. This receptor was taken from a woman aged 45-60 years in good health. Sequences were obtained from blood T cells: a sorted CD56 or NKG2C T cell subset, CD4+ or CD8+ T cells, or bulk PBMC T cells (not recorded which). CDR3 loop: CASSLSWGLAAEQFF.